This T cell receptor (beta chain) originates from a study of T cells in Graves' hyperthyroidism and ophthalmopathy (dated by TCRdb to 2018 to 2020). A note on the overall study: Peripheral blood samples were taken at the time of initial diagnosis, prior to any treatment. TCR V-J signatures able to tell the groups apart were searched for in a discovery cohort of about a hundred patients, of whom approximately 40 had Graves' ophthalmopathy and about 60 had stable Graves' hyperthyroidism. Whether ophthalmopathy could be predicted prospectively was tested in an independent validation cohort made up of approximately 19 hyperthyroidism patients plus 17 patients who later progressed to ophthalmopathy. The roughly 99 discovery patients were divided at random into training and test sets in a 7:3 ratio. The study also compared thyroid tissue and blood T-cell repertoires from about six Graves' hyperthyroidism patients. After blood sampling, hyperthyroidism patients were treated with methimazole at a starting dose of 30 mg daily, and ophthalmopathy patients were treated with high-dose intravenous methylprednisolone. The paper reports TCR Vbeta CDR3 sequencing of 135 peripheral blood samples: over 40 ophthalmopathy, fewer than 80 hyperthyroidism and approximately 17 progressor patients. On the study overall, not on this receptor specifically: In validation, the model predicted progression to ophthalmopathy a median of about 6.5 months before onset, with approximately 70% sensitivity and about 72% specificity. Most expanded thyroid clonotypes (frequency above 0.001) were also detected in blood, a finding suggesting that blood repertoires may reflect thyroid immune responses. No statistical method was used to set the sample size in advance, and investigators knew the group allocation. Ophthalmopathy was separated from stable hyperthyroidism by a 13 V-J signature model, with about 88% sensitivity and roughly 81% specificity obtained in cross-validation and 80%/75% obtained in testing.

Ophthalmopathy patients had moderately to severely active disease, Clinical Activity Score of at least 3, NOSPECS grade of at least 4, and duration under 3 months. Any patient with an uncontrolled infection, another autoimmune disease, pregnancy or lactation was excluded. Diagnoses were established on the basis of clinical symptoms, serum thyroxine and TRAb, thyroid ultrasound, and orbital computed tomography. PBMCs were isolated from more than 8 ml of fresh peripheral blood by Ficoll-Paque density gradient centrifugation. Total RNA was extracted with Trizol reagent, and quality was checked on an Agilent 2100 Bioanalyzer. Trimmed from V: 2 bases; trimmed from J: 5 bases; junction bases lacking a gene match: 9. CDR1 and CDR2 are drawn from the germline V gene (reference sequence): GTSNPN, SVGIG. Including cysteine and phenylalanine, the CDR3 has 15 amino acids. This entry keeps only the CDR3 DNA: 45 bases, framed from base 1.

This clonotype was picked up many times. Its antigen is currently not known. Nothing much larger sits one base from this clone, and base qualities are not available. Amplification of TCR beta CDR3 regions was carried out from RNA transcripts. The first round of RT-PCR for the TCR CDR3 was performed with the HTBI primer set and the Qiagen OneStep RT-PCR kit. Libraries were constructed in a second round of multiplex PCR, after which size selection and purification were performed. Paired-end sequencing of the libraries was performed with 100 bp reads on an Illumina HiSeq2000. Per the authors' processing: SOAPnuke was used to process the raw data, removing reads that contained adapters or uncalled bases, had a mean Phred below 15, or lacked an exact match to the constant primer or identifier. COPE v1.2.5 was used to merge high-quality paired reads, and clonotypes were defined as unique nucleotide sequences. MiTCR v1.1 was used to align the clonotypes against IMGT TRBV, TRBD and TRBJ reference segments. The analysis included only V-J combinations with a frequency above 0.0001, which together covered around 99% of the repertoires. The TCS score was defined as the ratio of F50 (clonal expansion) to E x V (chaos), calculated using BLOSUM62-based TCRdist between CDR3 peptides within each V-J. Welch's t-statistics and random forest reduced roughly 530 V-J features to roughly 13, which were used in a naive Bayes classifier (R e1071). TCRdb reran the public reads through fastp at Q25 and MiXCR, keeping productive beta chains. All rows with the same CDR3 protein become a single entry with the most common DNA and genes. TCRdb's processing, not the study's, gives the V and J calls here. The sample table contains more than 350,000 distinct CDR3 sequences; only one count was recorded for nearly 15% of them. The ten largest clonotypes hold about 21% of the sample.

The V and J genes are TRBV30 and TRBJ1-5; a stretch of 7 junction bases matches TRBD1. The sequenced sample was blood. The source is a woman aged 55 to 70 with Graves' ophthalmopathy. The CDR3 region has the sequence CAWSLGIQGYQPQHF. The bases are TGTGCCTGGAGTCTTGGGATACAGGGGTATCAGCCCCAGCATTTT.